These 20 T cell receptor beta chains were sequenced from one sample in a study of control samples from healthy donors and cancer patients. Assay used: immunoSEQ multiplex PCR; TCRdb lists only in-frame clones, some missing. The table includes fewer than 85,000 clones, approximately 94% detected once. The sequenced material came from blood. All receptors come from a woman in her 30s in good health.

This clone came up once. The V gene is TRBV9, the J gene TRBJ1-6; TRBD1 matches 7 bases. CDR1 is SGDLS, CDR2 YYNGEE, per germline. The CDR3 is 15 residues long. The V gene end was trimmed by 3 bases and the J gene end by 9 bases; junction bases not matched to a gene: 9. CDR3 DNA sequence: TGTGCCAGCAGCGACTCCGGGACAGATTCTTCACCCCTCCACTTT. Protein product: CASSDSGTDSSPLHF.

This clone was recorded a few times. This rearrangement joins TRBV13 to TRBJ1-2; D gene uncertain. CDR3 length equals 11 residues. Per the germline V gene, CDR1 is PRHDT and CDR2 is FYEKMQ (reference sequence). Trimming pared 2 bases from V and 12 bases from J, leaving 10 bases between. CDR3: CASSLMGEDTF. CDR3 in DNA: TGTGCCAGCAGCTTAATGGGCGAGGACACCTTC.

This clone was seen a single time. The chain recombines TRBV10-1 with TRBJ2-3, with D possibly TRBD2 on 6 matching bases. The ends were cut back, 3 bases at V and 5 bases at J, with 12 bases in the middle. Germline-derived CDR1 and CDR2 are WNHNN and SYGVQD (reference sequence). The CDR3 is 14 amino acids. CDR3 protein: CASSDPGVGDTQYF. The CDR3 nucleotides read TGCGCCAGCAGTGACCCGGGGGTGGGAGATACGCAGTATTTT.

The chain is built from TRBV2 and TRBJ1-2; D not certain. Deletions cut 7 bases from V and 6 bases from J, with 12 bases between. Germline loops: CDR1 SNHLY, CDR2 FYNNEI. The CDR3 has 12 residues. In DNA form, the CDR3 reads TGTGCCAGCAACTCAGCGGTCAATGGCTACACCTTC. Encoded protein: CASNSAVNGYTF.

V usage is TRBV5-8 and J usage is TRBJ1-6, with unresolved D. V lost 4 bases, J lost 7 bases, and 18 bases lay in between. The CDR3 sequence is 16 residues long. Germline values: CDR1 SGHTS, CDR2 YDEGEE. This CDR3 reads CASSRFGLLRNSPLHF. The CDR3 DNA follows: TGTGCCAGCAGCCGGTTTGGTCTCCTAAGAAATTCACCCCTCCACTTT.

J is TRBJ2-7 and V is TRBV7-2, with unresolved D. V was trimmed by 5 bases and J by 2 bases, leaving 4 bases between them. The CDR3 is 11 amino acids. Germline CDR1 reads SGHTA; CDR2 reads FQGNSA. The CDR3 DNA is TGTGCCAGCAGCCGAGCCTACGAGCAGTACTTC. This translates into CASSRAYEQYF.

V gene TRBV29-1 combines with J gene TRBJ1-1; D is undetermined. Germline V gene sequence: CDR1 SQVTM, CDR2 ANQGSEA. The CDR3 has 11 amino acids. The V end lost 4 bases, the J end lost 3 bases, and 6 bases lay between the germline ends. DNA for the CDR3: TGCAGCGTTGTAGGGTACACTGAAGCTTTCTTT. Translating gives CSVVGYTEAFF.

The rearrangement joins TRBV29-1 to TRBJ2-1; 13 nucleotides line up with TRBD2. Trimming took 2 bases from V and 7 from J; bases not matched to a gene: 8. The CDR3 has 16 amino acids. The V gene's germline CDR1 is SQVTM and CDR2 ANQGSEA. This CDR3 reads CSVESVVLAGGNEQFF. CDR3 nucleotide sequence: TGCAGCGTTGAATCGGTGGTACTAGCGGGGGGGAATGAGCAGTTCTTC.

V is TRBV30 and J is TRBJ2-7; 11 positions agree with TRBD1. CDR1 is GTSNPN and CDR2 is SVGIG in the germline V gene (reference sequence). The CDR3 loop spans 15 amino acids. Trimming at V came to 4 bases and at J to 2 bases, leaving 7 bases not matched to a gene. CDR3 nucleotides: TGTGCCTGGAACATCCCGGGACAGGGGGCCTACGAGCAGTACTTC. Translated: CAWNIPGQGAYEQYF. Combining the CDR3 with reference TRBV30 and TRBJ2-7 gives the whole variable domain SQTIHQWPATLVQPVGSPLSLECTVEGTSNPNLYWYRQAAGRGLQLLFYSVGIGQISSEVPQNLSASRPQDRQFILSSKKLLLSDSGFYLCAWNIPGQGAYEQYFGPGTRLTVT.

The rearrangement joins TRBV24-1 to TRBJ2-5, with 10 bases lining up with TRBD2. The trim removed 3 bases at V and 3 bases at J, leaving 12 bases unmatched. Looked up from germline, CDR1 is KGHDR and CDR2 is SFDVKD. The CDR3 covers 18 residues. The CDR3 coding sequence is TGTGCCACCAGTGATCCCCTGGATAGCGGGGGGTACAAAGAGACCCAGTACTTC. It codes for CATSDPLDSGGYKETQYF.

DNA for the CDR3: TGTGCCAGCAGCTTGGCTGGCAGAAACAATCAGCCCCAGCATTTT. Its protein product is CASSLAGRNNQPQHF. V and J are TRBV5-6 and TRBJ1-5; unclear D gene. The CDR3 is made up of 15 amino acids. V dropped 0 bases and J dropped 3 bases, with 10 bases sitting between them. CDR1 is SGHDT and CDR2 is YYEEEE in the germline V gene.

V usage is TRBV7-9 and J usage is TRBJ1-2; 7 bases map to TRBD1. This CDR3 spans 13 amino acids. Per germline, CDR1 SEHNR and CDR2 FQNEAQ (reference sequence). Losses at the gene ends were 8 bases for V and 8 bases for J; bases not matched to a gene: 11. The CDR3, as DNA: TGTGCCAGCGGCACTACAGGGGTGGGCGGCTACACCTTC. Translating gives CASGTTGVGGYTF.

The chain couples TRBV27 to TRBJ1-4, with a weak D call TRBD1 (6 bases). Trimming stripped 5 bases from V and 1 base from J, with 11 bases between. The germline V gene encodes CDR1 MNHEY and CDR2 SMNVEV (reference sequence). The CDR3 is made up of 15 amino acids. The CDR3 is CASSKQGVTNEKLFF. The CDR3 coding sequence is TGTGCCAGCAGTAAACAGGGAGTAACTAATGAAAAACTGTTTTTT.

By share of the sample, this clone is medium-sized. The rearrangement links TRBV13 to TRBJ2-1, with D perhaps matching TRBD2 (5 bases). V gave up 0 bases and J gave up 9 bases, with 6 bases separating them. Per the germline V gene, CDR1 is PRHDT and CDR2 is FYEKMQ (reference sequence). The CDR3 length is 12 residues. The DNA of the CDR3 is TGTGCCAGCAGCTTAGGCGAGGGTGAGCAGTTCTTC. Translation: CASSLGEGEQFF.

This clone was recorded once. CDR3 bases: TGTGCCAGCAGCTTATCACAGAACTATGGCTACACCTTC. Its translation: CASSLSQNYGYTF. The chain couples TRBV7-9 to TRBJ1-2; no reliable D call. Germline V gene data show CDR1 as SEHNR and CDR2 as FQNEAQ (reference sequence). V was shortened by 2 bases and J by 2 bases, with 6 bases between the two germline ends. This CDR3 is 13 amino acids long.

The J gene is TRBJ1-2, the V gene TRBV27; unclear D gene. The CDR3 is 16 residues long. The germline V gene has CDR1 MNHEY and CDR2 SMNVEV (reference sequence). Trimming removed 10 bases from V and 4 bases from J, with 25 bases in between. In nucleotides, the CDR3 is TGTGCCACCCGAAAAACCGGGAGAACGGATTCCTATGGCTACACCTTC. This encodes CATRKTGRTDSYGYTF.

J is TRBJ1-3 and V is TRBV2; D unclear. The germline V gene has CDR1 SNHLY and CDR2 FYNNEI. V was cut by 4 bases and J by 0 bases, with 7 bases left in between. This CDR3 has 14 amino acids. The CDR3 region is CASSVRGSGNTIYF. The CDR3, as DNA: TGTGCCAGCAGTGTACGCGGCTCTGGAAACACCATATATTTT.

The chain has TRBV24-1 and TRBJ2-2; 7 positions agree with TRBD1. Germline lookup yields CDR1 KGHDR and CDR2 SFDVKD. Germline trimming cut 4 bases from V and 1 base from J; bases unmatched to any gene: 8. This CDR3 region has 17 residues. Written as DNA, the CDR3 is TGTGCCACCAGTGACGCTTCCGGGACAGAGAACACCGGGGAGCTGTTTTTT. As protein: CATSDASGTENTGELFF.

The gene calls are TRBV27 and TRBJ2-2, with 10 positions matching TRBD2. Germline V lookup: CDR1 MNHEY, CDR2 SMNVEV (reference sequence). The CDR3 totals 16 residues. Germline trimming cut 4 bases from V and 4 bases from J; bases unmatched to any gene: 6. The CDR3 region is CASSWLAGDLTGELFF. The CDR3 region has the DNA TGTGCCAGCAGTTGGCTAGCGGGGGACCTCACCGGGGAGCTGTTTTTT.

The chain has TRBV29-1 and TRBJ1-1, with 7 bases matching TRBD1. The length of the CDR3 is 12 residues. Per germline, CDR1 SQVTM and CDR2 ANQGSEA. After removal of 7 bases from V and 4 bases from J, the junction contained 6 bases not matched to a gene. As DNA, the CDR3 is TGCAGCGGAAGGGGGCCGGGCACTGAAGCTTTCTTT. This sequence encodes CSGRGPGTEAFF.